One and the same sample provided the 20 T cell receptor beta chains below, sequenced in a study of T-cell reconstitution after alpha-beta-depleted transplantation in children. Library preparation (for TCRbeta) was performed with unique molecular identifiers. TCRdb fed the PCR reads into MiXCR, producing one record per CDR3 protein. Of some 200,000 distinct CDR3 sequences in the sample, less than 15% were seen once. Sequenced material: PBMCs from the stem cell graft donor, taken from the stem cell graft. The source is a human donor who donated a stem cell graft to a child with acute lymphoblastic leukemia.

The chain recombines TRBV12-3 or TRBV12-4 with TRBJ2-3; 7 nucleotides match TRBD2. V shed 3 bases and J 2 bases; nucleotides not matched to a gene: 8. The CDR3 is 16 amino acids. The CDR3 nucleotides are TGTGCCAGCAGTTTTTATGGCCTAGCGGTCACAGATACGCAGTATTTT. This sequence encodes CASSFYGLAVTDTQYF.

Ten or more counts support this clonotype. The V gene is TRBV5-1, the J gene TRBJ2-1, with 8 bases lining up with TRBD1. The CDR3 length is 17 residues. V shed 4 bases and J 1 base; nucleotides not matched to a gene: 10. CDR1 is SGHRS, CDR2 YFSETQ, per germline. This CDR3 reads CASSKERQGSSYNEQFF. Written as DNA, the CDR3 is TGCGCCAGCAGCAAAGAGAGACAGGGGTCGTCCTACAATGAGCAGTTCTTC.

This clonotype came up many times. The chain uses TRBV6-5 and TRBJ2-7, with 8 bases identical to TRBD2. The length of the CDR3 is 14 residues. In germline, CDR1 is MNHEY, CDR2 SVGAGI. V shed 6 bases, J shed 2 bases, and the junction held 6 bases outside the gene matches. Here the CDR3 DNA reads TGTGCCAGCAGACAACTAGCGGAGACCTACGAGCAGTACTTC. The encoded protein is CASRQLAETYEQYF.

The table lists this clonotype with many counts. This CDR3 reads CASGTSGSREQFF. In DNA, the CDR3 is TGCGCCAGCGGGACTAGCGGGAGTAGGGAGCAGTTCTTC. This rearrangement joins TRBV5-1 to TRBJ2-1, with 14 bases aligning to TRBD2. The CDR3 loop spans 13 amino acids. After removal of 7 bases from V and 10 bases from J, the junction contained 4 bases not matched to a gene. Germline V gene data show CDR1 as SGHRS and CDR2 as YFSETQ.

This clonotype appeared many times. The rearrangement uses TRBV28 and TRBJ2-7; 8 nucleotides line up with TRBD2. The CDR3 has 15 amino acids. Looked up from germline, CDR1 is MDHEN and CDR2 is SYDVKM. V lost 3 bases and J lost 6; bases outside the gene matches: 10. CDR3 region: CASSFQRERGLEQYF. CDR3 DNA: TGTGCCAGCAGTTTTCAGCGGGAGAGAGGCCTCGAGCAGTACTTC.

This clonotype was counted ten times or more. J is TRBJ1-6 and V is TRBV18; the match to TRBD1 covers 7 bases. Trimming at V came to 3 bases and at J to 10 bases, leaving 9 bases not matched to a gene. Germline V gene lookup returns CDR1 KGHSH and CDR2 LQKENI. The CDR3 runs 15 residues. Written as DNA, the CDR3 is TGTGCCAGCTCACCTTACGACAGGGTTGAATCACCCCTCCACTTT. Protein product: CASSPYDRVESPLHF.

The chain has TRBV11-2 and TRBJ1-3, with TRBD1 matching 10 bases. From germline, CDR1 is SGHAT and CDR2 FQNNGV. Germline trimming cut 5 bases from V and 4 bases from J; bases unmatched to any gene: 5. This CDR3 is 15 amino acids long. The CDR3, as DNA: TGTGCCAGCAGCCCGGACAGGGGGAGGGGAAACACCATATATTTT. Translating it yields CASSPDRGRGNTIYF. The full variable domain, its missing parts supplied by reference TRBV11-2 and TRBJ1-3, is EAGVAQSPRYKIIEKRQSVAFWCNPISGHATLYWYQQILGQGPKLLIQFQNNGVVDDSQLPKDRFSAERLKGVDSTLKIQPAKLEDSAVYLCASSPDRGRGNTIYFGEGSWLTVV.

This chain links TRBV6-1 with TRBJ2-4; 9 bases are shared with TRBD1. CDR1 is MNHNS, CDR2 SASEGT, per germline. The CDR3 loop spans 14 amino acids. J gave up 4 bases and V 6 bases, and 4 bases lay outside the gene matches. CDR3 sequence: CASSRGQGKNIQYF. The DNA for the CDR3 is TGTGCCAGCAGCCGCGGACAGGGGAAAAACATTCAGTACTTC.

This rearrangement joins TRBV12-3 or TRBV12-4 to TRBJ2-1, with 11 bases lining up with TRBD2. The CDR3 spans 16 residues. The ends lost 2 bases at V and 9 bases at J; junction bases unmatched: 9. CDR3 coding DNA: TGTGCCAGCAGTTTATTTCTAGCGGGAGGTGGGTCTGAGCAGTTCTTC. Translating gives CASSLFLAGGGSEQFF.

This clonotype has more than one count but fewer than ten. The chain uses TRBV20-1 and TRBJ2-7, with 12 bases lining up with TRBD1. Germline CDR1 reads DFQATT; CDR2 reads SNEGSKA (reference sequence). The ends lost 0 bases at V and 2 bases at J; junction bases unmatched: 8. The CDR3 consists of 17 residues. The CDR3 DNA follows: TGCAGTGCTAGAGATTACCCGGGACAGGGGGCCCCCTACGAGCAGTACTTC. It translates to CSARDYPGQGAPYEQYF.

V and J are TRBV27 and TRBJ1-1, with a weak D call TRBD1 (6 bases). Germline V lookup: CDR1 MNHEY, CDR2 SMNVEV (reference sequence). Trimming cost V 4 bases and J 5 bases, with 11 bases left between them. The CDR3 runs to 13 residues. The CDR3 protein is CASSWARGTEAFF. Written as DNA, the CDR3 is TGTGCCAGCAGTTGGGCGAGGGGGACTGAAGCTTTCTTT.

V and J are TRBV10-3 and TRBJ2-1; D perhaps matches TRBD2 (6 bases). The V and J ends lost 3 bases and 8 bases respectively, with 11 bases between them. This CDR3 has 13 amino acids. Germline V gene sequence: CDR1 ENHRY, CDR2 SYGVKD. The CDR3 spells CAISERGWDEQFF. In DNA, the CDR3 is TGTGCCATCAGTGAACGGGGGTGGGATGAGCAGTTCTTC.

This clonotype was recorded at least ten times. The chain has TRBV5-6 and TRBJ1-2; D is uncertain. The V gene's germline CDR1 is SGHDT and CDR2 YYEEEE. The CDR3 loop spans 13 amino acids. V was clipped by 4 bases and J by 4 bases, with 11 bases between them. The CDR3 sequence: CASSQQNSYGYTF. CDR3 nucleotides: TGTGCCAGCAGCCAACAGAATTCCTATGGCTACACCTTC.

There are many counts of this clonotype. V usage is TRBV5-1 and J usage is TRBJ2-1; TRBD2 agrees at 10 bases. Trimming at V came to 9 bases and at J to 5 bases, leaving 8 bases not matched to a gene. The CDR3 runs 14 residues. Germline lookup yields CDR1 SGHRS and CDR2 YFSETQ. The CDR3 DNA sequence: TGCGCCACCTCTACACTAGCGGGGAACAATGAGCAGTTCTTC. It codes for CATSTLAGNNEQFF.

This clonotype was seen a few times. The chain joins TRBV20-1 to TRBJ1-3, with TRBD1 as a possible D gene (6 bases). The CDR3 sequence is 16 residues long. Germline V gene data show CDR1 as DFQATT and CDR2 as SNEGSKA (reference sequence). V shed 3 bases and J shed 4 bases, with 19 bases lying between them. The CDR3 DNA reads TGCAGTGCTAGGGCACCTCGGGGGGCGTCCGGAAACACCATATATTTT. It is translated as CSARAPRGASGNTIYF.

V usage is TRBV25-1 and J usage is TRBJ2-4, with 8 bases fitting TRBD1. The V gene's germline CDR1 is MGHDK and CDR2 SYGVNS. Unmatched junction bases numbered 12, after V lost 5 bases and J lost 9 bases. This CDR3 comprises 15 residues. The CDR3 reads CASSPAWQGAGIQYF. The CDR3, as DNA: TGTGCCAGCAGTCCCGCGTGGCAGGGGGCGGGCATTCAGTACTTC.

The V call is TRBV10-1, the J call TRBJ2-7; perhaps TRBD2 as D (5 bases). Germline values: CDR1 WNHNN, CDR2 SYGVQD (reference sequence). The V end was cut by 6 bases, the J end by 3 bases, with 12 bases between. The CDR3 spans 13 residues. The CDR3 loop is CASSEAARYEQYF. DNA of the CDR3: TGCGCCAGCAGCGAAGCGGCCCGCTACGAGCAGTACTTC.

This clonotype was detected many times. The J gene is TRBJ2-3, the V gene TRBV5-1; tentatively, D is TRBD2 (5 bases). Deletions cut 4 bases from V and 2 bases from J, with 17 bases between. CDR3 size: 16 residues. Germline CDR1 and CDR2: SGHRS and YFSETQ. CDR3 residues: CASSHTGWPITDTQYF. DNA of the CDR3: TGCGCCAGCAGCCATACGGGGTGGCCAATCACAGATACGCAGTATTTT.

V gene TRBV18 combines with J gene TRBJ2-7; D may be TRBD1 (5 bases). The CDR3 spans 14 residues. Trimming left V 3 bases short and J 2 bases short, with 11 bases between. Per the germline V gene, CDR1 is KGHSH and CDR2 is LQKENI. The CDR3 sequence: CASSPQGPTYEQYF. In nucleotides, the CDR3 is TGTGCCAGCTCACCCCAGGGCCCTACCTACGAGCAGTACTTC. The whole variable domain, filled in from reference TRBV18 and TRBJ2-7, reads NAGVMQNPRHLVRRRGQEARLRCSPMKGHSHVYWYRQLPEEGLKFMVYLQKENIIDESGMPKERFSAEFPKEGPSILRIQQVVRGDSAAYFCASSPQGPTYEQYFGPGTRLTVT.

Many counts were recorded for this clonotype. In nucleotides, the CDR3 is TGCGCCAGCAGCTCCGGTGGGGACAATGAGCAGTTCTTC. Translation: CASSSGGDNEQFF. The chain employs TRBV5-1 and TRBJ2-1; D uncertain. The germline gives CDR1 SGHRS, CDR2 YFSETQ. The CDR3 extends over 13 amino acids. Trimming removed 3 bases at V and 5 bases at J, with 9 bases between.